A selection of T cell receptor beta chains follows, all from one sample in a study of cytomegalovirus exposure and HLA in healthy donors. Profiling relied on immunoSEQ multiplex PCR, and the TCRdb table lists in-frame clones only, not all of them. Altogether 140,000 to 150,000 clones are present, 76% being singletons, with the ten largest covering approximately 1.6%. Source material: PBMCs. Source of these receptors: a woman aged 40 to 50 in good health and CMV-seronegative. Both conserved end residues are trimmed from each CDR3.

TRBV11-2 ASSLVAGAEAF
TRBV7-8 ASSLRRVPYGYT
TRBV28 ASIPGGEAPPLH
TRBV19 ASSMSSGSYEQY
TRBV19 ASSLAGTLNYGYT
TRBV27 ASSYRGPNYEQY
TRBV18 ASSSQGVTTNEKLF
TRBV4-1 ASSQGQGHEQF
TRBV30 AWSSQSGGNYNYGYT
TRBV28 ASSPLVWGGYNEQF